This T cell receptor (beta chain) was identified during a study of cytomegalovirus exposure and HLA in healthy donors. At the level of the study: The same platform used for the 650 to 850 first-cohort repertoires was also used for the 120 or so validation repertoires, as a later analysis reported.

The method was immunoSEQ multiplex PCR; TCRdb's version includes in-frame clones alone and lacks a portion of them. The data hold approximately 160,000 clones, with under 90% observed a single time. Study results and limitations: Some TCR beta chains (roughly 150 of them) were listed as cytomegalovirus-associated. Both high specificity and high sensitivity reportedly marked the classifier's diagnosis of cytomegalovirus status. Across donors, most TCRs were seen rarely, yet some public ones were widespread.

Germline CDR1 is KGHSH and CDR2 is LQKENI. With V trimmed by 2 bases and J by 8 bases, 0 bases remained unmatched. The CDR3 sequence is 12 residues long. Comments on this clone: What it recognizes is unknown.

The chain is built from TRBV18 and TRBJ2-1; 7 bases agree with TRBD2. This TCR came from a woman younger than 30 in good health and CMV-seropositive. Sequenced: PBMCs. In DNA, the CDR3 is TGTGCCAGCTCACCAGGGGGGGATGAGCAGTTCTTC. Translation: CASSPGGDEQFF.